Here is one TCR beta chain with its context. This specimen belongs to a study of cytomegalovirus exposure and HLA in healthy donors. Study information: Of 350 to 400 genotyped donors, around 86% grouped in the Caucasian-associated ancestry cluster.

It was with 60 Vbeta and 13 Jbeta primers that the PCR ran. Assay used: immunoSEQ multiplex PCR; TCRdb lists only in-frame clones, some missing. Of fewer than 140,000 clones listed, approximately 71% are singletons. Sample: PBMCs. The clonotype originates from a man aged 35-49 years in good health and CMV-seronegative.

The CDR3 region has the DNA TGTGCCACCAGCAGAGATAGGACAGGGGATGGCTACACCTTC. Protein sequence: CATSRDRTGDGYTF. This chain links TRBV15 with TRBJ1-2; 9 nucleotides line up with TRBD1. Losses at the gene ends were 0 bases for V and 6 bases for J; bases not matched to a gene: 2. CDR1 and CDR2 from the germline V gene are LNHNV and YYDKDF (reference sequence). The CDR3 runs to 14 residues.